Reported below is one TCR beta chain. This clonotype was observed a few times. Its antigen is not yet known. No per-base quality is available; no much larger clone lies one base away. Donors were patients with localized lung adenocarcinoma, a subtype of non-small cell lung cancer. These samples came from the centers of localized lung adenocarcinomas. For TCR repertoire analysis, CD4+ T cells from tumor tissue were profiled apart from CD8+ T cells. This entry comes from a study of CD4 and CD8 cells across lung adenocarcinoma regions (dated by TCRdb to the late 2010s). Turning to the overall study: Intratumor heterogeneity of the T cell receptor repertoire was examined by comparing tumor centers with tumor margins.

Libraries were made using PCR. TCRdb lists the instrument as HiSeq X Ten. TCRdb trimmed public reads at Q25 via fastp, called clones via MiXCR and kept in-frame beta chains. CDR3 protein duplicates are merged, each entry listing the most common genes and DNA. Recorded for this sample are around 15,000 distinct CDR3 sequences; approximately 40% of them occurred a single time. The ten largest make up roughly 17% of the sample. V loses 2 bases, J loses 7 bases, and the germline ends lie 15 bases apart. The CDR3 sequence holds 14 residues, the cysteine and phenylalanine included. Solely the CDR3 DNA is kept, with 42 bases framed from the first base. Reading the germline V gene (reference sequence) gives CDR1 GTSNPN and CDR2 SVGIG.

The receptor chain draws on TRBV30 and TRBJ2-1; the D gene is tentatively TRBD1 or TRBD2, each matching 5 bases. This receptor was obtained from a male donor with lung adenocarcinoma. The CD4 and CD8 labels of this study may be unreliable. Sequencing was performed on CD4+ T cells from the center of a lung tumor. The cell subset or site label, as the study defines it: tumor center region. The nucleotides read TGTGCCTGGAGTCTCATCGGGACGGCTAATGAGCAGTTCTTC. It is translated as CAWSLIGTANEQFF.